The sequence of this T cell receptor beta chain was determined in a study of blood T cell repertoires in COVID-19. About the research overall: Whether acute or convalescent, the COVID-19 samples came from the United States, Italy and Spain.

V was pared by 1 base and J by 4 bases, with 13 bases between. CDR1 and CDR2 from the germline V gene are LNHDA and SQIVND (reference sequence). The CDR3 consists of 15 residues. Patients from Seattle were sampled longitudinally, starting during active infection. This clone was seen once. Original analysis: The authors estimated nucleated cell counts from reference gene primer amplification. Assay: immunoSEQ multiplex PCR; the TCRdb copy retains only in-frame clones and omits some. V and J calls and clone size come straight from that table; D and trimming were deduced from the DNA. This table holds under 200,000 clones, around four fifths found once.

The sequence was obtained from a woman aged 70-85 years with COVID-19, enrolled during active disease. The chain combines TRBV19 with TRBJ2-5; D might be TRBD2 (6 bases). Sequencing was performed on peripheral blood. The CDR3 is CASSIVAGLRETQYF. The CDR3 region has the DNA TGTGCCAGTAGTATAGTGGCGGGACTCCGAGAGACCCAGTACTTC.